The sequence of this T cell receptor (beta chain) was determined in a study of blood T cells in healthy people across ages. Study context: Template switching recovered approximately one barcoded beta molecule for every two T cells.

Next came a second PCR, run for about 6 to 12 cycles, which used a sample-barcoded 5' primer along with a J-beta primer mix. Tagging of each cDNA molecule was performed by a template-switch adaptor with 12 random nucleotides. Sequencing recovered at least 3 million CDR3-containing paired-end reads from each sample. A single record per CDR3 protein comes from TCRdb applying MiXCR to the 5' RACE reads. The sample has 700,000 to 900,000 distinct CDR3 sequences; less than 70% are singletons. Germline CDR1 and CDR2: DFQATT and SNEGSKA (reference sequence). Unmatched junction bases numbered 6, after V lost 3 bases and J lost 0 bases. This CDR3 is built from 16 residues.

Sequencing was performed on blood. The V call is TRBV20-1, the J call TRBJ2-1, with 9 bases matching TRBD2. The sequence derives from a man at least 80 years old in good health. The DNA of the CDR3 is TGCAGTGCTAGGGTTAGCGGGAGCGTCTCCTACAATGAGCAGTTCTTC. Its translation is CSARVSGSVSYNEQFF.